Shown below are 5 T cell receptor beta chains from a single sample sequenced in a study of PD-1 blockade in mismatch repair-deficient tumors. Produced via immunoSEQ multiplex PCR; TCRdb's table is partial and in-frame only. The sample shows approximately 15,000 clones, approximately 90% of them seen only once. What these receptors recognize is not known. Time point of the sample: 10-day in vitro stimulation with candidate neoantigen peptide 6. Sequenced here: cells cultured in vitro, sampled from a patient treated with pembrolizumab. These receptors were taken from an adult with mismatch repair-deficient cancer.

The rearrangement joins TRBV5-8 to TRBJ1-1; TRBD1 is a possible D gene (5 bases). CDR1 is SGHTS and CDR2 is YDEGEE in the germline V gene. The CDR3 has 14 residues. With 3 bases removed from V and 3 bases from J, the gap between germline ends came to 12 bases. Here the CDR3 DNA reads TGTGCCAGCAGCTCGCGGACACGGGACACTGAAGCTTTCTTT. Its protein product is CASSSRTRDTEAFF.

This chain connects TRBV5-1 to TRBJ2-1; 9 bases match TRBD2. Trimming cost V 4 bases and J 6 bases; bases outside gene matches: 8. Germline V lookup: CDR1 SGHRS, CDR2 YFSETQ. This CDR3 is built from 15 residues. CDR3 DNA: TGCGCCAGCAGCGACCATAGCGGGAGTGTCAATGAGCAGTTCTTC. Encoded protein: CASSDHSGSVNEQFF.

This clone was counted between two and nine times. V is TRBV7-3 and J is TRBJ2-1; 7 nucleotides line up with TRBD2. The CDR3 loop spans 14 amino acids. Germline CDR1 is SGHTA and CDR2 is FQGTGA. V was clipped by 5 bases and J by 9 bases; unmatched bases: 10. The CDR3 sequence is CASSPLGGRAEQFF. The CDR3 DNA reads as TGTGCCAGCAGCCCTTTAGGCGGGAGAGCTGAGCAGTTCTTC.

The chain is built from TRBV5-6 and TRBJ2-3; the match to TRBD2 covers 9 bases. The CDR3 spans 16 residues. CDR1 and CDR2 (germline): SGHDT, YYEEEE. V shed 4 bases and J 6 bases; nucleotides not matched to a gene: 12. CDR3: CASSVPGLAKSDTQYF. CDR3 sequence (DNA): TGTGCCAGCAGCGTCCCGGGACTAGCAAAATCTGATACGCAGTATTTT. Full variable domain (missing parts from reference TRBV5-6 and TRBJ2-3): DAGVTQSPTHLIKTRGQQVTLRCSPKSGHDTVSWYQQALGQGPQFIFQYYEEEERQRGNFPDRFSGHQFPNYSSELNVNALLLGDSALYLCASSVPGLAKSDTQYFGPGTRLTVL.

The chain employs TRBV28 and TRBJ1-1; no clear D. The CDR3 sequence is 17 residues long. Trimming took off 1 base at V and 1 base at J, with 16 bases between the two ends. Germline assignment: CDR1 MDHEN and CDR2 SYDVKM. CDR3 coding DNA: TGTGCCAGCAGTTTATCTGGCGGGCAGAGAAAGAACACTGAAGCTTTCTTT. Translated: CASSLSGGQRKNTEAFF.